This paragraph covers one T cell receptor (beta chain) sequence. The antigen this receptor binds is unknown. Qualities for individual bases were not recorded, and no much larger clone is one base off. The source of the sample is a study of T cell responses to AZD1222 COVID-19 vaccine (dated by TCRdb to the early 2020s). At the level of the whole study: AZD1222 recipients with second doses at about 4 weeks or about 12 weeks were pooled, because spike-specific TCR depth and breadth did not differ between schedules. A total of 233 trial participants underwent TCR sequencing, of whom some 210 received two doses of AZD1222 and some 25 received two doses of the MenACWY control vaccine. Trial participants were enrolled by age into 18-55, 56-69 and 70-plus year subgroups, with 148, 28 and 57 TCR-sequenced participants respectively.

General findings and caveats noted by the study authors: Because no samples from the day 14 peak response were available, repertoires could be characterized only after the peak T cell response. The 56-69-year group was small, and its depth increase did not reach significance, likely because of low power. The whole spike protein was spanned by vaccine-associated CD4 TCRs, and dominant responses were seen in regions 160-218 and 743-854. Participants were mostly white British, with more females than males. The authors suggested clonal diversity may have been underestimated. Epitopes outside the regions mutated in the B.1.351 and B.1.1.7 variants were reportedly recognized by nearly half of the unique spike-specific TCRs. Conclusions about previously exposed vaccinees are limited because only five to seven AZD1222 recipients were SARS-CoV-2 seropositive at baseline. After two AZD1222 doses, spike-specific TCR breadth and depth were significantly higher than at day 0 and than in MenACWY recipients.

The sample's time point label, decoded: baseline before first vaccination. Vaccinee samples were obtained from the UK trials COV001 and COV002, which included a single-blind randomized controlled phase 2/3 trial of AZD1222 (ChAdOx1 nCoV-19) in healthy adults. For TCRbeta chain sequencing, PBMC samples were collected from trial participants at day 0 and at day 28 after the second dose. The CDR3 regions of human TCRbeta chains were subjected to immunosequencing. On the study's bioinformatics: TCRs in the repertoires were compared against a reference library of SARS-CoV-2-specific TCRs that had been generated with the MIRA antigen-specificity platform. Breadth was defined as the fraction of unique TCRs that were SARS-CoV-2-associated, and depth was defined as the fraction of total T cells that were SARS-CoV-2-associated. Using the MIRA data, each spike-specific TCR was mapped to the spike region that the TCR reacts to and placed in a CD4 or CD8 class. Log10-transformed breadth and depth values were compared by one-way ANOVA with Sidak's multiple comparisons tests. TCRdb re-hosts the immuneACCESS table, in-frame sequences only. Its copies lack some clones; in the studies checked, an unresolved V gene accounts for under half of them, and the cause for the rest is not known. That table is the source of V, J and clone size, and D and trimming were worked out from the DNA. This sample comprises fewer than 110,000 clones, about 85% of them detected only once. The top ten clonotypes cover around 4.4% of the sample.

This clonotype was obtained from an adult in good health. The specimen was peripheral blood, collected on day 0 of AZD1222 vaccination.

The CDR3 region: CASSYQGGTEAFF. The bases read TGTGCCAGCAGTTACCAGGGGGGCACTGAAGCTTTCTTT. This receptor chain uses TRBV6-2 or TRBV6-3 and TRBJ1-1; 7 nucleotides in the junction match TRBD1. CDR1 and CDR2, per the germline V gene, are MNHEY and SVGEGT. Ends trimmed: V by 2 bases, J by 4 bases; bases unmatched to a gene: 1. Including cysteine and phenylalanine, the CDR3 has 13 amino acids. CDR3 DNA is the only sequence kept; it has 39 bases, read in frame from the first base.